A selection of T cell receptor beta chains follows, all from one sample in a study of CD8 T cells in ankylosing spondylitis. TCRdb recomputed calls from the 5' RACE reads with MiXCR, one row per CDR3 protein. This table has some 400,000 distinct CDR3 sequences, 20% to 25% appearing once. Sequencing was performed on blood, either unsorted or a sorted T cell fraction (not recorded which). Every receptor here comes from a male donor with ankylosing spondylitis. CDR3s include the opening cysteine and the closing phenylalanine or tryptophan. A D gene is named only where the DNA matches it firmly. Not every row has a clone size; where given, it reads once, few, many or a size class.

cdr3_nt	cdr3_aa	clone_size	v_call	j_call	d_call
TGTGCCAGCAGCCGTTCTTTTGGGAGGGCCGGGGCCAAAAACATTCAGTACTTC	CASSRSFGRAGAKNIQYF	.	TRBV4-2	TRBJ2-4	TRBD2
TGTGCTAGCAGCTTGGGGGGACTAGCGGGAGGAGCAGAGACCCAGTACTTC	CASSLGGLAGGAETQYF	.	TRBV7-7	TRBJ2-5	TRBD2
TGTGCCAGCAGCTTCGAGCGGGAGGCATACAATGAGCAGTTCTTC	CASSFEREAYNEQFF	.	TRBV2	TRBJ2-1	TRBD2
TGCAGTGCCGGGGAACCGACTAGCCTTGGGGGGATCTACAATGAGCAGTTCTTC	CSAGEPTSLGGIYNEQFF	many	TRBV20-1	TRBJ2-1	TRBD2
TGTGCCAGCAGCTTCGCACAGGGGACCTCTGGGGCCAACGTCCTGACTTTC	CASSFAQGTSGANVLTF	few	TRBV7-2	TRBJ2-6	TRBD1
TGTGCCAGCAGACCCAGGGTAGCTGGCGAGACCCAGTACTTC	CASRPRVAGETQYF	once	TRBV7-9	TRBJ2-5	.
TGTGCCACCAGTGCCGGGACTAGCGGGAGCCCAGAGACCCAGTACTTC	CATSAGTSGSPETQYF	.	TRBV24-1	TRBJ2-5	TRBD2
TGCGCCAGCAGCCAGGGAAATACTAGCGGGACCTACAATGAGCAGTTCTTC	CASSQGNTSGTYNEQFF	.	TRBV4-3	TRBJ2-1	TRBD2
TGCGCCAGCAGCTCTGACGGGAAGATCTATGGCTACACCTTC	CASSSDGKIYGYTF	.	TRBV5-1	TRBJ1-2	.
TGTGCCATCAGTGAACGGCTCCGGGAGACCCAGTACTTC	CAISERLRETQYF	few	TRBV10-3	TRBJ2-5	.
TGTGCTAGTGTAGGACAATACACAGATACGCAGTATTTT	CASVGQYTDTQYF	.	TRBV12-5	TRBJ2-3	.
TGTGCCACCACTAAAGAGCGAAGCTCCTACGAGCAGTACTTC	CATTKERSSYEQYF	few	TRBV25-1	TRBJ2-7	.
TGTGCCAGCAGCTTGTCTGGGCGGGGGGAGTCACCCCTCCACTTT	CASSLSGRGESPLHF	few	TRBV5-5	TRBJ1-6	.